This T cell receptor (beta chain) was found in a study of blood T cell repertoires in COVID-19 (dated by TCRdb to about 2020). General notes on the study: Collaborator samples came from the United States, Italy and Spain and covered acute and convalescent phases of COVID-19. Subjects who had been exposed to COVID-19, were actively infected with it, or had recovered from it provided the deeply sampled blood TCRbeta repertoires that made up the dataset. Nearly every sample came with metadata listing a de-identified subject ID, COVID-19 status, age in years and sex. The repertoires were released in a freely available public database intended as a resource for research on the immune response to SARS-CoV-2. Where HLA class I and class II types were available, the types were taken from metadata supplied by the sample provider, not from assay-based typing. The samples were drawn from the first 160 participants of the ongoing ImmuneRACE study and from over a thousand subjects provided by 6 global collaborators. The material from the prospective study consisted of cDNA or gDNA derived from T cells, B-cell-depleted T cells, or PBMCs.

With regard to this clone: Its recognized antigen is unknown. One base away there is no much larger clone; base qualities are not given.

The germline V gene sets CDR1 to MNHEY and CDR2 to SVGEGT. Inclusive of the bounding cysteine and phenylalanine, the CDR3 is 17 residues long. Left in the record is the CDR3 DNA by itself, 51 bases read in frame from the first base. For this chain, trimming is 2 bases at the V end and 1 base at the J end, and the number of junction bases without a gene match is 10. The immunoSEQ Assay, a bias-controlled multiplex PCR, was used to amplify TCRbeta CDR3 regions from genomic DNA. Processing in the source paper ran as follows. Nucleated cell counts per sample were estimated from amplification of reference gene primers within the assay. To quantify the absolute abundance of each unique TCRbeta CDR3 rearrangement, sequence reads were collapsed and filtered. Productive Simpson clonality was computed per sample as the square root of Simpson's diversity index over productive rearrangements. The table was pulled from immuneACCESS by TCRdb, which kept in-frame rearrangements only. Such tables lose some clones; where checked, under half of the loss comes from unresolved V genes, and the rest has no known cause. Clone size and the V and J calls come from that table; the DNA yielded D and trimming. The sample table holds around 27,000 clones, of which around 96% were seen once. Around 4% of the sample is taken by the ten largest.

Beyond this particular receptor, the publication reports: The quantity of clinical and demographic metadata differed by source and by participant and was supplied without curation.

Whole blood was collected in K2EDTA tubes by collaborating institutions according to the institutions' own protocols. For TCRbeta analysis, collaborator samples were shipped as frozen whole blood, as isolated PBMCs, or as DNA extracted from either sample type. The sequence came from a human donor with active COVID-19. The donor label of this sample is uncertain. Sequencing used peripheral blood. The chain couples TRBV6-2 or TRBV6-3 to TRBJ2-7; 8 central bases correspond to TRBD2. At the DNA level, the sequence is TGTGCCAGCAGTTACACGGCGATTAGCGGGACTTCCTACGAGCAGTACTTC. Its protein reads: CASSYTAISGTSYEQYF.